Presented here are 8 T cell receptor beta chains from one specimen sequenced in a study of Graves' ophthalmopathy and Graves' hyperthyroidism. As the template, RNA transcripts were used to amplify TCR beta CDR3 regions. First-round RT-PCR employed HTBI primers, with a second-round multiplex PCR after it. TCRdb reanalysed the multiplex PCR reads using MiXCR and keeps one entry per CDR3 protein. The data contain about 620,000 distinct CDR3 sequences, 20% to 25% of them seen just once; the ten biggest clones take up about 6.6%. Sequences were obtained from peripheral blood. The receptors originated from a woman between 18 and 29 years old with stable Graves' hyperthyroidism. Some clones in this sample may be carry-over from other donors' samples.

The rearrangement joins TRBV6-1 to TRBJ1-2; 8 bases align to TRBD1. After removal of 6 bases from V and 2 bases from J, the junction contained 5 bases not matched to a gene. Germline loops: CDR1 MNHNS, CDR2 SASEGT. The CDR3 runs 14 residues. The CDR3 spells CASRARTGNYGYTF. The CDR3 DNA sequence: TGTGCCAGCAGAGCCCGGACAGGGAACTATGGCTACACCTTC.

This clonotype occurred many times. The CDR3 coding sequence is TGTGCCAGCAGAAGGGGACAGGGGGCCTCCGGGGAGCTGTTTTTT. Encoded protein: CASRRGQGASGELFF. V is TRBV25-1 and J is TRBJ2-2; 12 bases align to TRBD1. Germline CDR1 MGHDK, CDR2 SYGVNS. CDR3 length: 15 amino acids. V gave up 6 bases and J gave up 6 bases; unmatched junction bases: 5.

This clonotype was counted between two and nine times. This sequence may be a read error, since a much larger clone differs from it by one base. The CDR3 here is CASSYGILAGAQETKYF. CDR3 DNA: TGTGCCAGCAGTTATGGGATACTAGCGGGAGCGCAAGAGACCAAGTACTTC. The gene calls are TRBV6-5 and TRBJ2-5; 11 bases match TRBD2. This CDR3 comprises 17 residues. Germline values: CDR1 MNHEY, CDR2 SVGAGI.

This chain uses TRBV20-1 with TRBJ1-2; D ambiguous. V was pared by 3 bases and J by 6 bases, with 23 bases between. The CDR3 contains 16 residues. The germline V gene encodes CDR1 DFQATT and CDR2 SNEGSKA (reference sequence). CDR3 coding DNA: TGCAGTGCTAGGAGACGCCTCCGGGGAGGGAGAGATGGCTACACCTTC. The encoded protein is CSARRRLRGGRDGYTF.

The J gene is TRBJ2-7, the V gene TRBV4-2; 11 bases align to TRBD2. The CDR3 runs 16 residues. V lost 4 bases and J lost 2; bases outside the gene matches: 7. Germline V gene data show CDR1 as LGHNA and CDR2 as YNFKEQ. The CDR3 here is CASSRDSGGAPYEQYF. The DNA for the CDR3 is TGTGCCAGCAGCCGGGATAGCGGGGGGGCCCCCTACGAGCAGTACTTC.

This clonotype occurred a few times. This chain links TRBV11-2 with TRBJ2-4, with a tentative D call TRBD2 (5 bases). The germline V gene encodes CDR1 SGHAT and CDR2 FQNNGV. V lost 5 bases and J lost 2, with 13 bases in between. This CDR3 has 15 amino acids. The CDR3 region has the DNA TGTGCCAGCAGCGCACTCGAGGGCCCCAAAAACATTCAGTACTTC. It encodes CASSALEGPKNIQYF.

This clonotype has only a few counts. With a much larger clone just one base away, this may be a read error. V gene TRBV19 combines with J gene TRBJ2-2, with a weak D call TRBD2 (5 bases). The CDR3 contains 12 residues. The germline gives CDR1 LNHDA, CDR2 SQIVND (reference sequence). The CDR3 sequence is CASSTSPGELCF. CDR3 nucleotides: TGTGCCAGTAGCACTAGTCCCGGGGAGCTGTGTTTT.

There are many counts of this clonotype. The CDR3 loop reads CASSWDGGYSNQPQHF. Here the CDR3 DNA reads TGTGCCAGCAGCTGGGACGGGGGCTATAGCAATCAGCCCCAGCATTTT. V gene TRBV5-5 combines with J gene TRBJ1-5, with a possible D match to TRBD1 (6 bases). This CDR3 region has 16 residues. Trimming pared 3 bases from V and 0 bases from J, leaving 13 bases between. Germline V lookup: CDR1 SGHKS, CDR2 YYEKEE (reference sequence).